These 22 T cell receptor beta chains originate from one sample sequenced in a study of technical replicates of blood from several donors. Here immunoSEQ multiplex PCR was the method, and the copy in TCRdb shows in-frame clones only, minus some. This table holds about 68,000 clones, 95% to 97% found once. The sequenced material came from T cells isolated from PBMCs. These TCRs come from a human donor in good health.

The rearrangement links TRBV19 to TRBJ1-3; possibly TRBD1 for D (6 bases). V lost 2 bases and J lost 4, with 12 bases in between. The CDR3 is 15 amino acids. Germline CDR1 LNHDA, CDR2 SQIVND (reference sequence). CDR3 loop: CASSITGLGGNTIYF. The CDR3 bases are TGTGCCAGTAGTATAACAGGGTTGGGAGGAAACACCATATATTTT.

The sample holds a few counts of this clone. This chain connects TRBV5-4 to TRBJ2-7; 9 positions match TRBD1. The V and J ends lost 0 bases and 2 bases, in that order; junction bases with no gene match: 0. The CDR3 length is 14 residues. Per the germline V gene, CDR1 is SGHNT and CDR2 is YYREEE (reference sequence). CDR3 DNA: TGTGCCAGCAGCTTGGGACAGGGGGCCTACGAGCAGTACTTC. Amino acids: CASSLGQGAYEQYF.

The count of this clone is one. The chain combines TRBV5-1 with TRBJ2-7; a possible D gene is TRBD1 (6 bases). The CDR3 runs to 14 residues. The V gene's germline CDR1 is SGHRS and CDR2 YFSETQ. Trimming took off 2 bases at V and 0 bases at J, with 9 bases between the two ends. The CDR3 bases are TGCGCCAGCAGCTTTGGGGGCCTCTCCTACGAGCAGTACTTC. The encoded protein is CASSFGGLSYEQYF.

The chain recombines TRBV6-5 with TRBJ2-7, with D maybe TRBD1 (5 bases). V lost 5 bases, J lost 6 bases, and 20 bases lay in between. Looked up from germline, CDR1 is MNHEY and CDR2 is SVGAGI. There are 15 residues in the CDR3. The CDR3 DNA is TGTGCCAGCAGTCCAATATCAGGGCCTCGGACCGAGCAGTACTTC. Translation gives CASSPISGPRTEQYF.

This rearrangement joins TRBV7-9 to TRBJ2-3; 13 nucleotides align to TRBD2. CDR1 SEHNR and CDR2 FQNEAQ come from the germline V gene (reference sequence). This CDR3 has 15 amino acids. V trimming: 5 bases; J trimming: 7 bases; junction bases outside the gene matches: 6. The CDR3 spells CASSPGLAGLNTQYF. The CDR3 nucleotides are TGTGCCAGCAGCCCGGGACTAGCGGGATTAAATACGCAGTATTTT.

Only one count was recorded for this clone. The chain has TRBV12-5 and TRBJ2-2; 13 bases are shared with TRBD2. This CDR3 is built from 21 residues. The ends lost 3 bases at V and 1 base at J; junction bases unmatched: 14. Germline CDR1 reads LGHNT; CDR2 reads FRNRAP. The CDR3 spells CASGFASTSGRAVGNTGELFF. The CDR3 DNA sequence: TGTGCTAGTGGTTTCGCGAGCACTAGCGGGAGGGCCGTCGGGAACACCGGGGAGCTGTTTTTT.

The gene calls are TRBV6-4 and TRBJ2-1; 10 bases align to TRBD1. Trimming removed 5 bases from V and 8 bases from J; junction bases left unmatched: 6. Germline-derived CDR1 and CDR2 are MRHNA and SNTAGT. The CDR3 contains 14 residues. The CDR3 nucleotides are TGTGCCAGCAGTCAGGACAGGGGGTATGATGAGCAGTTCTTC. Residues: CASSQDRGYDEQFF.

This chain joins TRBV6-1 and TRBJ1-1; possible D gene TRBD1, 6 bases. V lost 2 bases, J lost 11 bases, and 15 bases lay in between. CDR3 size: 13 residues. CDR1 MNHNS and CDR2 SASEGT come from the germline V gene. The CDR3, as DNA: TGTGCCAGCAGTGAACGTAGGGGGTATTGGGCTTTCTTT. It translates to CASSERRGYWAFF.

This chain connects TRBV7-6 to TRBJ2-7; 8 bases line up with TRBD1. The germline CDR1 and CDR2 sequences are SGHVS and FNYEAQ. The CDR3 is made up of 14 amino acids. Trimming cost V 1 base and J 4 bases; bases outside gene matches: 3. CDR3 region: CASSLVDRGYEQYF. The CDR3 DNA is TGTGCCAGCAGCTTAGTCGACAGGGGTTACGAGCAGTACTTC.

The J gene is TRBJ2-1, the V gene TRBV10-3; D unclear. The V and J ends lost 0 bases and 6 bases respectively, with 6 bases between them. Germline-derived CDR1 and CDR2 are ENHRY and SYGVKD. The CDR3 has 13 amino acids. CDR3 DNA sequence: TGTGCCATCAGTGAGTCGGAGCGCAATGAGCAGTTCTTC. This translates into CAISESERNEQFF.

Only one count was recorded for this clone. This rearrangement joins TRBV7-2 to TRBJ2-3; 15 bases match TRBD2. The CDR3 sequence is 16 residues long. Germline assignment: CDR1 SGHTA and CDR2 FQGNSA. The junction had 9 bases not matched to a gene; V was cut back by 5 bases and J by 9 bases. CDR3 residues: CASSLGLAGGRETQYF. The CDR3 region has the DNA TGTGCCAGCAGCCTGGGACTAGCGGGAGGCCGGGAGACGCAGTATTTT.

The V gene is TRBV2, the J gene TRBJ1-5; 9 bases fit TRBD1. The V gene's germline CDR1 is SNHLY and CDR2 FYNNEI. The CDR3 extends over 14 amino acids. With 5 bases clipped from V and 7 bases from J, the junction kept 6 bases outside the gene matches. The CDR3 DNA reads as TGTGCCAGCAGTTCACAGGGGGCGAGACAGCCCCAGCATTTT. It yields the protein CASSSQGARQPQHF.

This rearrangement joins TRBV6-5 to TRBJ1-2; no reliable D call. V lost 2 bases and J 4 bases, leaving 8 bases between the germline ends. The CDR3 runs 13 residues. The V gene's germline CDR1 is MNHEY and CDR2 SVGAGI. The CDR3 loop reads CASSYRDTYGYTF. CDR3 bases: TGTGCCAGCAGTTACCGAGACACCTATGGCTACACCTTC.

The V gene is TRBV6-1, the J gene TRBJ2-3, with TRBD2 identical over 12 bases. CDR3 length equals 20 residues. Trimming took 3 bases from V and 0 from J; bases not matched to a gene: 13. CDR1 and CDR2 (germline): MNHNS, SASEGT. CDR3 in DNA: TGTGCCAGCAGTGACCCCGGGACTAGCGGGCCCCGTGCTAGCACAGATACGCAGTATTTT. Its translation: CASSDPGTSGPRASTDTQYF.

This clone was seen a single time. The CDR3 loop is CASGELLAYEQYF. The CDR3 bases are TGTGCCAGTGGGGAGCTCCTAGCCTACGAGCAGTACTTC. The chain combines TRBV27 with TRBJ2-7; maybe TRBD2 (5 bases). The germline V gene has CDR1 MNHEY and CDR2 SMNVEV (reference sequence). The V end was cut by 9 bases, the J end by 2 bases, with 14 bases between. The CDR3 is made up of 13 amino acids.

The chain has TRBV28 and TRBJ1-1, with no clear D. Per the germline V gene, CDR1 is MDHEN and CDR2 is SYDVKM. The CDR3 totals 14 residues. V lost 3 bases to trimming and J lost 1 base, with 9 bases between them. The DNA for the CDR3 is TGTGCCAGCAGTTTGAGGGTTTGGAACACTGAAGCTTTCTTT. Its protein is CASSLRVWNTEAFF.

Concerning this clone: An end of the junction does not agree with germline; a read error may underlie this. J is TRBJ2-3 and V is TRBV7-7; TRBD1 matches at 7 bases. The CDR3 runs 14 residues. Germline values: CDR1 SSHAT, CDR2 FNYEAQ (reference sequence). The CDR3 is CASSPRTGSDTQYF. CDR3 bases: TGTGCTAGCAGCCCTCGGACAGGTTCAGATACGCAGTATTTT. The complete variable domain, with remaining parts taken from reference TRBV7-7 and TRBJ2-3, reads GAGVSQSPRYKVTKRGQDVTLRCDPISSHATLYWYQQALGQGPEFLTYFNYEAQPDKSGLPSDRFSAERPEGSISTLTIQRTEQRDSAMYRCASSPRTGSDTQYFGPGTRLTVL.

The chain is built from TRBV19 and TRBJ2-7, with a tentative D call TRBD1 (6 bases). Per the germline V gene, CDR1 is LNHDA and CDR2 is SQIVND (reference sequence). There are 15 residues in the CDR3. The V gene lost 5 bases and the J gene lost 3 bases, with 17 bases spanning the gap. This chain's CDR3 is CASSASGTPDYEQYF. For the CDR3, the DNA is TGTGCCAGTAGTGCCTCCGGGACACCTGACTACGAGCAGTACTTC.

V usage is TRBV4-2 and J usage is TRBJ2-1; 9 bases are a match to TRBD2. The CDR3 extends over 16 amino acids. V gave up 0 bases and J gave up 8 bases; unmatched junction bases: 8. The germline V gene encodes CDR1 LGHNA and CDR2 YNFKEQ. CDR3 sequence: CASSQEKLSGRYEQFF. CDR3 DNA sequence: TGTGCCAGCAGCCAAGAAAAGCTAAGCGGGAGGTATGAGCAGTTCTTC.

This clone has more than one count but fewer than ten. This sequence joins TRBV5-6 and TRBJ1-1; the D is unclear. The CDR3 length is 12 residues. CDR1 is SGHDT, CDR2 YYEEEE, per germline. V was clipped by 0 bases and J by 10 bases, with 10 bases between them. This CDR3 is CASSLASVRAFF. The DNA for the CDR3 is TGTGCCAGCAGCTTGGCGAGTGTTAGAGCTTTCTTT.

This chain joins TRBV30 and TRBJ2-7; 9 bases match TRBD2. The germline CDR1 and CDR2 sequences are GTSNPN and SVGIG (reference sequence). The CDR3 consists of 15 residues. The trim removed 4 bases at V and 9 bases at J, leaving 16 bases unmatched. CDR3 residues: CAWTTSGTSPGGQYF. As DNA, the CDR3 is TGTGCCTGGACAACTTCCGGGACTAGCCCCGGGGGGCAGTACTTC.

The chain uses TRBV6-1 and TRBJ2-1; no clear D gene. The length of the CDR3 is 14 residues. The germline V gene has CDR1 MNHNS and CDR2 SASEGT. The V gene lost 7 bases and the J gene lost 5 bases, with 15 bases spanning the gap. The CDR3 sequence: CASNKPLAHNEQFF. In nucleotides, the CDR3 is TGTGCCAGCAATAAACCTTTAGCTCACAATGAGCAGTTCTTC.